The rows below give T cell receptor beta chains drawn from one sample of a study of blood T cell repertoires in COVID-19. Profiling relied on immunoSEQ multiplex PCR, and the TCRdb table lists in-frame clones only, not all of them. Of about 320,000 clones in the sample, more than 70% were seen once. The sequenced material came from peripheral blood. Every receptor here comes from a woman in her forties or fifties with acute or convalescent COVID-19. Each CDR3 is given with its conserved first and last residue. The order of the fields is D gene, J gene, clone size, V gene, CDR3 DNA, CDR3 protein. D genes are given only for firm matches. The listing skips clone size in some rows; elsewhere it reads once, few, many or a size class.

.,TRBJ2-1,.,TRBV15,TGTGCCACCAGCAGAGTGCGCAATGAGCAGTTCTTC,CATSRVRNEQFF
TRBD2,TRBJ2-1,.,TRBV28,TGTGCCAGCAGTTTATCACGAGCGGGAGCGGCTGAGCAGTTCTTC,CASSLSRAGAAEQFF
TRBD1,TRBJ2-7,.,TRBV25-1,TGTGCCAGCAGTGGACAGGGGCGCTACGAGCAGTACTTC,CASSGQGRYEQYF
.,TRBJ1-1,once,TRBV11-2,TGTGCCAGCAGCTCCGGACAGCCCGGGAACACTGAAGCTTTCTTT,CASSSGQPGNTEAFF
.,TRBJ1-1,.,TRBV5-4,TGTGCCAGCAGCCCGGGACAGAACACTGAAGCTTTCTTT,CASSPGQNTEAFF
.,TRBJ2-7,.,TRBV6-5,TGTGCCAGCAGTTACAGCGAGAGGGCGGCTTCGGAGCAGTACTTC,CASSYSERAASEQYF
.,TRBJ2-1,.,TRBV10-3,TGTGCCATCAGTGAGGGACTTGGGAACAATGAGCAGTTCTTC,CAISEGLGNNEQFF
TRBD1,TRBJ2-5,.,TRBV10-3,TGTGTCACAAGCTTAAATCGGGACAGGGGAGAGACCCAGTACTTC,CVTSLNRDRGETQYF
TRBD1,TRBJ2-1,.,TRBV5-1,TGCGCCAGCAGCCAACAGGGGTACAATGAGCAGTTCTTC,CASSQQGYNEQFF
TRBD1,TRBJ1-2,once,TRBV14,TGTGCCAGCAGCCAACTACAGGGACAGGGGATCTATGGCTACACCTTC,CASSQLQGQGIYGYTF
TRBD1,TRBJ2-3,.,TRBV4-2,TGTGCCAGCAGCCTACCACAGGGGGTGCTAACAGATACGCAGTATTTT,CASSLPQGVLTDTQYF
TRBD1,TRBJ2-1,.,TRBV7-9,TGTGCCAGCAGCTTAAGGGGGCCCACCTACAATGAGCAGTTCTTC,CASSLRGPTYNEQFF
TRBD2,TRBJ2-1,.,TRBV9,TGTGCCAGCAGCGTAGCTAGCGGGAACGACAATGAGCAGTTCTTC,CASSVASGNDNEQFF
.,TRBJ2-7,.,TRBV21-1,TGTGCCAGCAGCTCGCTGAAAGCGCCGGGACAGACTTCCTACGAGCAGTACTTC,CASSSLKAPGQTSYEQYF
TRBD2,TRBJ2-1,.,TRBV24-1,TGTGCCACCAGTGATGCGACTAGCGGGAGTGGAGGGTACAATGAGCAGTTCTTC,CATSDATSGSGGYNEQFF
.,TRBJ1-2,.,TRBV9,TGTGCCAGCAGCCCAACAGGACAAGGCTATGGCTACACCTTC,CASSPTGQGYGYTF
.,TRBJ1-6,.,TRBV7-2,TGTGCCAGCAGCCTCCCCCGTTGGGGGGGAAAATCACCCCTCCACTTT,CASSLPRWGGKSPLHF
TRBD2,TRBJ2-5,.,TRBV7-9,TGTGCCAGCAGCTTAGGCGGCGGGGGCCAAGAGACCCAGTACTTC,CASSLGGGGQETQYF
TRBD1,TRBJ1-3,once,TRBV19,TGTGCCAGTAGCATATCCGGGACAGGGGACGGAAACACCATATATTTT,CASSISGTGDGNTIYF
.,TRBJ2-5,.,TRBV27,TGTGCCAGCAGTGGCGGATTGCTAGTCCGAGAGACCCAGTACTTC,CASSGGLLVRETQYF
TRBD2,TRBJ2-1,.,TRBV7-3,TGTGCCAGCAGCCGTACTAGCGGGAGGGTTGATGAGCAGTTCTTC,CASSRTSGRVDEQFF
TRBD1,TRBJ1-2,once,TRBV9,TGTGCCAGCAGCCTGGACAGGGGGAACTATGGCTACACCTTC,CASSLDRGNYGYTF
TRBD2,TRBJ2-7,once,TRBV13,TGTGCCAGCAGCCGGACTAGCGGGATATTGAACGAGCAGTACTTC,CASSRTSGILNEQYF
.,TRBJ2-3,.,TRBV9,TGTGCCAGCAGCCCCCAGGCTCGAGATACGCAGTATTTT,CASSPQARDTQYF
TRBD2,TRBJ2-2,.,TRBV29-1,TGCAGCGTTGAAGCCGGGACTAGCGGGAGGGCCCGAACCGGGGAGCTGTTTTTT,CSVEAGTSGRARTGELFF
.,TRBJ2-1,.,TRBV12-3/TRBV12-4,TGTGCCAGCAGTTTTTTGGGGCCCAATGAGCAGTTCTTC,CASSFLGPNEQFF
TRBD1,TRBJ1-1,.,TRBV11-2,TGTGCCAGCAGCTTAGTTGGGACAGGGTTTTGGAACACTGAAGCTTTCTTT,CASSLVGTGFWNTEAFF
.,TRBJ2-1,.,TRBV5-1,TGCGCCAGCAGCCGCGGGGACGATTACAATGAGCAGTTCTTC,CASSRGDDYNEQFF
TRBD2,TRBJ2-7,.,TRBV7-3,TGTGCCAGCAGCACCGGGACTAGCTACGAGCAGTACTTC,CASSTGTSYEQYF